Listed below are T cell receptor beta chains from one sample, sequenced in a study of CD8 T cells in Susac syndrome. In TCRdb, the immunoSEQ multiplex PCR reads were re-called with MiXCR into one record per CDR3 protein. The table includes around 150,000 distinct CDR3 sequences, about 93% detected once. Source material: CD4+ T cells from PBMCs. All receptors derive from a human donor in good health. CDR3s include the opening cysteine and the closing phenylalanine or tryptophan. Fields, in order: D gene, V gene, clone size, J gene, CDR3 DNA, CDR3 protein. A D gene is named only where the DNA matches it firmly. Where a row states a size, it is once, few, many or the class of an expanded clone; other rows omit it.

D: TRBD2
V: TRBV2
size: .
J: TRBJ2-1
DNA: TGTGCCAGCAGTGAACTAGCGGGGGGCGGATCGTCCTACAATGAGCAGTTCTTC
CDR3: CASSELAGGGSSYNEQFF

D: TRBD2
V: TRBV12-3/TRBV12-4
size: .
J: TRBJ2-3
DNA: TGTGCCAGCCTCGCGGGGGGTAATACGCAGTATTTT
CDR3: CASLAGGNTQYF

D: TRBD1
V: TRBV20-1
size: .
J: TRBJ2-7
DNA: TGCAGTGCTAAACGGACAGGGATACTATACGAGCAGTACTTC
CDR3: CSAKRTGILYEQYF

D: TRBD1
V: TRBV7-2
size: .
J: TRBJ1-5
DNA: TGTGCCAGCAGCCCGGGGACAGCCCTTGGTCGCCAGCCCCAGCATTTT
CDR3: CASSPGTALGRQPQHF

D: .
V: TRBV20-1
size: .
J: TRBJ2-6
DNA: TGCAGTCTCTACAGGGCTGGGGCCAACGTCCTGACTTTC
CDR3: CSLYRAGANVLTF

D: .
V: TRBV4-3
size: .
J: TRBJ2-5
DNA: TGCGCCAGCAGCCAAGTGCGACTACCTCAAGAGACCCAGTACTTC
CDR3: CASSQVRLPQETQYF

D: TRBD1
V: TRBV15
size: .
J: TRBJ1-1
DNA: TGTGCCACCAGAGATGACAGGGCTGAAACTGAAGCTTTCTTT
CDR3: CATRDDRAETEAFF

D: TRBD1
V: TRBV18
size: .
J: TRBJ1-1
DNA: TGTGCCAGCTCACGCGGACAGGGTCGGGTCACTGAAGCTTTCTTT
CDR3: CASSRGQGRVTEAFF

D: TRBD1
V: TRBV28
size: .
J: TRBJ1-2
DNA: TGTGCCAGCAGGGGACAGGGGGAGGTAGGAGGCTACACCTTC
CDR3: CASRGQGEVGGYTF

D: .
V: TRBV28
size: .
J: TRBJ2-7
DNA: TGTGCCAGCAGTTTTTACAGGAACTACGAGCAGTACTTC
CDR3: CASSFYRNYEQYF

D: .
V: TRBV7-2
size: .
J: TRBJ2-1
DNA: TGTGCCAGCAGCCCAAGGATTGTCGTTGAAGATGAGCAGTTCTTC
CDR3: CASSPRIVVEDEQFF

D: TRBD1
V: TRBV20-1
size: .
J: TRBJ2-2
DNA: TGCAGTGCTAGAGCATTCGGGACAGCGAACACCGGGGAGCTGTTTTTT
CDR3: CSARAFGTANTGELFF

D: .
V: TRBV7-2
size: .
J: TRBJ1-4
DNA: TGTGCCAGCGGGGTGACAAGCTTTAATGAAAAACTGTTTTTT
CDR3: CASGVTSFNEKLFF

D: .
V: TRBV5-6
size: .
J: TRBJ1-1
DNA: TGTGCCAGCAGCTATAGACTTTACACTGAAGCTTTCTTT
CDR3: CASSYRLYTEAFF

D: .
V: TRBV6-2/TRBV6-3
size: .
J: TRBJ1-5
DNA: TGTGCCAGCAGTGCGGCGGGGTCTGCAAGGCCCCAGCATTTT
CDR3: CASSAAGSARPQHF

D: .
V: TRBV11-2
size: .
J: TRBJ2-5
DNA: TGTGCCAGCAGCTCCCCGGCTCCGCAAGAGACCCAGTACTTC
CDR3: CASSSPAPQETQYF

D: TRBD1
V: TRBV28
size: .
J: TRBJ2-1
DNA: TGTGCCAGCAGTGCCCCGGGACAGGCCTACAATGAGCAGTTCTTC
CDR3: CASSAPGQAYNEQFF

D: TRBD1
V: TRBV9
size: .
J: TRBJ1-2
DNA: TGTGCCAGCAGCGCTCAGACAGGGTACTATGGCTACACCTTC
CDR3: CASSAQTGYYGYTF

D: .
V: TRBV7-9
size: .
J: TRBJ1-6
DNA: TGTGCCAGCAGCTTAGGAAGAGTGCGGTCACCCCTCCACTTT
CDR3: CASSLGRVRSPLHF

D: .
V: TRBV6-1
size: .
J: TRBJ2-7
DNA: TGTGCCAGCAGGATTCAGCTCTACGAGCAGTACTTC
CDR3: CASRIQLYEQYF

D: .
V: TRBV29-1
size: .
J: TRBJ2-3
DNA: TGCAGCGTTGGGTCAGGAGACGATACGCAGTATTTT
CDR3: CSVGSGDDTQYF

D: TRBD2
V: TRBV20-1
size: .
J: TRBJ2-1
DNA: TGCAGTGCAGGACCCGGACTAGCGGGTTACAATGAGCAGTTCTTC
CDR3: CSAGPGLAGYNEQFF

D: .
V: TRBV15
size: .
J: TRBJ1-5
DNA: TGTGCCACCAGCAGAGATCGAGAGAGTCAGCCCCAGCATTTT
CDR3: CATSRDRESQPQHF

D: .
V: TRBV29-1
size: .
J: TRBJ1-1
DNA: TGCAGCGTTGAACCACGCTTCAGCGACACTGAAGCTTTCTTT
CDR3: CSVEPRFSDTEAFF

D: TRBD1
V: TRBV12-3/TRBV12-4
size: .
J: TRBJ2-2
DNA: TGTGCCAGCAGGCCGGGACAGGGGGCCGCCGGGGAGCTGTTTTTT
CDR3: CASRPGQGAAGELFF

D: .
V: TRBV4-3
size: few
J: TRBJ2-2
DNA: TGCGCCAGCAGGACCGGGGAGCTGTTTTTT
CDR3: CASRTGELFF

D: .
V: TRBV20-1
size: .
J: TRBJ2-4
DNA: TGCAGTGCTAATCCCCCGGGGATAGTGAACATTCAGTACTTC
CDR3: CSANPPGIVNIQYF

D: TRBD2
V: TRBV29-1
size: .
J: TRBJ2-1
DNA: TGCAGCGTTGCTGGGACTATTAACAATGAGCAGTTCTTC
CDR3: CSVAGTINNEQFF

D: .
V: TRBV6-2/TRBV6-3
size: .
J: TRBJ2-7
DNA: TGTGCCAGCAGTTCTGGGTTTGGCGAGCAGTACTTC
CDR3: CASSSGFGEQYF

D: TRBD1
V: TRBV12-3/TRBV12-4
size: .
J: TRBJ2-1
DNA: TGTGCCAGCAGTTTAATCGTCGGACAGGGGCAAAACAATGAGCAGTTCTTC
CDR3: CASSLIVGQGQNNEQFF

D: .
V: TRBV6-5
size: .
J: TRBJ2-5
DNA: TGTGCCAGCAGTTACTCAGGGCAGACGTACCAAGAGACCCAGTACTTC
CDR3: CASSYSGQTYQETQYF

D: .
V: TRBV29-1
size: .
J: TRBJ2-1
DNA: TGCAGCGTTGGTCTGGGTCCGGGAAATGAGCAGTTCTTC
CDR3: CSVGLGPGNEQFF

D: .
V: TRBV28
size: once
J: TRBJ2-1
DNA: TGTGCCAGCACCACCACCTACAATGAGCAGTTCTTC
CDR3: CASTTTYNEQFF

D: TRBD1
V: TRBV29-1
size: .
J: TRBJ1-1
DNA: TGCAGCGTTTCGGACCGGACAGGTGAAGCTTTCTTT
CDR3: CSVSDRTGEAFF

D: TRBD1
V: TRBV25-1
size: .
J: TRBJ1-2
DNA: TGTGCCAGCAGTCAGGGGGACAGGACCTATGGCTACACCTTC
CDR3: CASSQGDRTYGYTF

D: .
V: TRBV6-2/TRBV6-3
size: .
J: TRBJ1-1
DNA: TGTGCCAGCAGAGTACAGGGTGTGACTGAAGCTTTCTTT
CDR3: CASRVQGVTEAFF

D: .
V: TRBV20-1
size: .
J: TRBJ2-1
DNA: TGCAGTGCTAGGATCAAACGGGCCAGGGCAAGATACAATGAGCAGTTCTTC
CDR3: CSARIKRARARYNEQFF

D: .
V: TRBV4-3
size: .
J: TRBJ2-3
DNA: TGCGCCAGCAGCCAAGAGCGAGTTCGCACAGATACGCAGTATTTT
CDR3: CASSQERVRTDTQYF

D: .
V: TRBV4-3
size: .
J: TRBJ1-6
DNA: TGCGCCAGCAGCCAAGATAGGGAGTTATCACCCCTCCACTTT
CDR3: CASSQDRELSPLHF

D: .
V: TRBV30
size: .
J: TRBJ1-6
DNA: TGTGCCTGGAGTGTAGGTAGGAGGGGTTCACCCCTCCACTTT
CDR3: CAWSVGRRGSPLHF

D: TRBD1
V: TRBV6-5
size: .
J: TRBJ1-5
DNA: TGTGCCAGCAGTAAAAACCCGGACAGGGATCAGCCCCAGCATTTT
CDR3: CASSKNPDRDQPQHF

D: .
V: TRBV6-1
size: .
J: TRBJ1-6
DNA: TGTGCCAGCAGTGAAGCAGGGGCCGGTTCACCCCTCCACTTT
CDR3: CASSEAGAGSPLHF

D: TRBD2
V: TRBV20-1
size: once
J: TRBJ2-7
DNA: TGCAGTGCTACCCCGGCTAGCGGTGGTTACGAGCAGTACTTC
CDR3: CSATPASGGYEQYF

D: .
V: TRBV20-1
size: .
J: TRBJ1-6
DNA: TGCAGTGCTAGAGAGCCAGGGAAGTCACCCCTCCACTTT
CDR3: CSAREPGKSPLHF

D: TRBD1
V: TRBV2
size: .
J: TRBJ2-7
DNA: TGTGCCAGCAGGACCGGGACAGTGACCTACGAGCAGTACTTC
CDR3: CASRTGTVTYEQYF

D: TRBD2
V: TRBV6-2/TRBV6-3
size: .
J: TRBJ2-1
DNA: TGTGCCAGCAGGAACCCCGGGGGGGCTGAGCAGTTCTTC
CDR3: CASRNPGGAEQFF

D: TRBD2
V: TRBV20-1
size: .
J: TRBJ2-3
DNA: TGCAGTGCGGCGGCGGGGGGGCGACCAGATACGCAGTATTTT
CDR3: CSAAAGGRPDTQYF

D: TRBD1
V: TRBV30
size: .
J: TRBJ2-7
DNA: TGTGCCTACATCACAGGGGGTGAGCAGTACTTC
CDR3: CAYITGGEQYF

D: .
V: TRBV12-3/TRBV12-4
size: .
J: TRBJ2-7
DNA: TGTGCCAGCAGCCCACTTAACTCCTACGAGCAGTACTTC
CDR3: CASSPLNSYEQYF

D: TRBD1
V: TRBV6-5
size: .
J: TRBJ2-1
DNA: TGTGCCAGCAGTGCTCGGGACAGGGGGGGACAGCAGTTCTTC
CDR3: CASSARDRGGQQFF

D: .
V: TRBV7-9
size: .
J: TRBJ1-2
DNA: TGTGCCAGCAGCTTGAACGCCCCTCATGGCTACACCTTC
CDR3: CASSLNAPHGYTF

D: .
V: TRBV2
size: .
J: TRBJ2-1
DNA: TGTGCCAGCAATGGAAGGTCCCTCAACAATGAGCAGTTCTTC
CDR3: CASNGRSLNNEQFF

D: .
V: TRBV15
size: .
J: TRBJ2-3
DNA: TGTGCCACGTCGTCGGGCACAGATACGCAGTATTTT
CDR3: CATSSGTDTQYF

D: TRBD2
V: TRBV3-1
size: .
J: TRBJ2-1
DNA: TGTGCCAGCAGCCAAATAAGGCGGGGGGCCTACAATGAGCAGTTCTTC
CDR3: CASSQIRRGAYNEQFF

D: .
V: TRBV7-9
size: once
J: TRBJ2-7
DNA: TGTGCCAGCAGCCGACGATCCGAGCAGTACTTC
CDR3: CASSRRSEQYF

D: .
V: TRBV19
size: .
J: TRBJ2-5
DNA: TGTGCCAGTAGTTCAAGGGGTTTGGAGACCCAGTACTTC
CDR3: CASSSRGLETQYF

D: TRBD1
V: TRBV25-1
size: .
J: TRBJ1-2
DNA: TGTGCCAGCAGCCGTCCCGGGACAGGAACGGATGGCTACACCTTC
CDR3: CASSRPGTGTDGYTF

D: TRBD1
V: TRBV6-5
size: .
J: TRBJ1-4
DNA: TGTGCCAGCAGTTCCCCACAGGGGACTGAAAAACTGTTTTTT
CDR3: CASSSPQGTEKLFF

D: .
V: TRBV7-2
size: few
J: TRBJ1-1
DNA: TGTGCCAGCAGCTTAGTGGCGGGGCAAAACACTGAAGCTTTCTTT
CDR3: CASSLVAGQNTEAFF